This T cell receptor beta chain was obtained from a study of T cells after yellow fever vaccination. A universal primer site and UMIs were added as TCR cDNA was made by 5'RACE template switching. TCRdb recomputed calls from the 5' RACE reads with MiXCR, one row per CDR3 protein. In the table there are a few hundred thousand distinct CDR3 sequences, approximately 4% of which are singletons. The CDR3 loop spans 14 amino acids. The ends were cut back, 2 bases at V and 4 bases at J, with 9 bases in the middle. The V gene's germline CDR1 is SGDLS and CDR2 YYNGEE. The table lists this clonotype with many counts.

The origin of this receptor is a man younger than 30 who received the YFV17D yellow fever vaccine. The sequencing here drew on PBMCs, taken 5 days after the yellow fever booster vaccination. The chain carries TRBV9 and TRBJ1-4; the D gene is possibly TRBD1 (5 bases). The CDR3 DNA reads TGTGCCAGCAGCGTTTACGGGGGTAATGAAAAACTGTTTTTT. Residues: CASSVYGGNEKLFF.